This is a list of T cell receptor beta chains from one sample in a study of cytomegalovirus exposure and HLA in healthy donors. Produced via immunoSEQ multiplex PCR; TCRdb's table is partial and in-frame only. Here the sample spans around 41,000 clones, almost 70% being singletons. Sequencing input: PBMCs. Every receptor here comes from a man aged 40-49 years in good health and CMV-seronegative. CDR3s include the opening cysteine and the closing phenylalanine or tryptophan. A D gene is named only where the DNA matches it firmly. Clone size is not always given. Where it is, it says once, few, many or a class for expanded clones.

d_gene	abundance	v_gene	j_gene	CDR3nt	CDR3aa
TRBD1	-	TRBV4-1	TRBJ1-2	TGCGCCAGCAGCCAAGGGACAGGGCGCTCTGGCTACACCTTC	CASSQGTGRSGYTF
TRBD1	-	TRBV4-1	TRBJ1-2	TGCGCCAGCAGCCAAAGCGGGACAGGGTTTACGTTCGGCTACACCTTC	CASSQSGTGFTFGYTF
-	few	TRBV23-1	TRBJ1-2	TGCGCCAGCAGAAAACAACCAGGGCTTAACTATGGCTACACCTTC	CASRKQPGLNYGYTF
TRBD1	-	TRBV4-3	TRBJ1-3	TGCGCCAGCAGCCTGGACAGGGCTGGAAACACCATATATTTT	CASSLDRAGNTIYF
-	-	TRBV5-6	TRBJ2-7	TGTGCCAGCAGCCCCAGGGACTGGAGCTACGAGCAGTACTTC	CASSPRDWSYEQYF
-	-	TRBV20-1	TRBJ2-5	TGCAGTGTACTGAGACAAGAGACCCAGTACTTC	CSVLRQETQYF
-	-	TRBV6-6	TRBJ2-1	TGTGCCAGCAGTTACTCCATCGACAGGAACAATGAGCAGTTCTTC	CASSYSIDRNNEQFF
-	-	TRBV5-1	TRBJ1-2	TGCGCCAGCAGGGACGGGGGATATGGCTACACCTTC	CASRDGGYGYTF
-	-	TRBV10-3	TRBJ2-7	TGTGCCATCAGTGAGACAGGCTACGAGCAGTACTTC	CAISETGYEQYF
-	-	TRBV4-1	TRBJ2-3	TGCGCCAGCAGCCTCGCGAGCCCTAGCACAGATACGCAGTATTTT	CASSLASPSTDTQYF
-	-	TRBV30	TRBJ1-5	TGTGCCTGGAGTCGGGGGGGCGGTCTCTTTACGGGCAATCAGCCCCAGCATTTT	CAWSRGGGLFTGNQPQHF
-	few	TRBV28	TRBJ2-7	TGTGCCAGCACGCGGCATACTCCCTACGAGCAGTACTTC	CASTRHTPYEQYF
-	-	TRBV27	TRBJ1-2	TGTGCCAGCACTAAAACAGGGACCTATGGCTACACCTTC	CASTKTGTYGYTF
-	once	TRBV5-1	TRBJ2-6	TGCGCCAGCCGCTCCGGAGGCTCTGGGGCCAACGTCCTGACTTTC	CASRSGGSGANVLTF
-	-	TRBV14	TRBJ1-1	TGTGCCAGCAGTCGACAATCGTTGAACACTGAAGCTTTCTTT	CASSRQSLNTEAFF
TRBD1	-	TRBV14	TRBJ2-7	TGTGCCAGCAGCCGCCAGACAGGGAAAGTATACGAGCAGTACTTC	CASSRQTGKVYEQYF
TRBD1	-	TRBV6-5	TRBJ2-1	TGTGCCACCAGGGGGCGCATCAATGAGCAGTTCTTC	CATRGRINEQFF
TRBD1	-	TRBV6-5	TRBJ1-2	TGTGCCAGCAGACCCGGGACAGGGGGCGACTATGGCTACACCTTC	CASRPGTGGDYGYTF
-	-	TRBV5-6	TRBJ2-6	TGTGCCAGCAGCTTGTATACTGGGGCCAACGTCCTGACTTTC	CASSLYTGANVLTF
-	-	TRBV6-1	TRBJ1-6	TGTGCCAGCAGTGAAAGGGCACTTCAGGGTTGGTCACCCCTCCACTTT	CASSERALQGWSPLHF